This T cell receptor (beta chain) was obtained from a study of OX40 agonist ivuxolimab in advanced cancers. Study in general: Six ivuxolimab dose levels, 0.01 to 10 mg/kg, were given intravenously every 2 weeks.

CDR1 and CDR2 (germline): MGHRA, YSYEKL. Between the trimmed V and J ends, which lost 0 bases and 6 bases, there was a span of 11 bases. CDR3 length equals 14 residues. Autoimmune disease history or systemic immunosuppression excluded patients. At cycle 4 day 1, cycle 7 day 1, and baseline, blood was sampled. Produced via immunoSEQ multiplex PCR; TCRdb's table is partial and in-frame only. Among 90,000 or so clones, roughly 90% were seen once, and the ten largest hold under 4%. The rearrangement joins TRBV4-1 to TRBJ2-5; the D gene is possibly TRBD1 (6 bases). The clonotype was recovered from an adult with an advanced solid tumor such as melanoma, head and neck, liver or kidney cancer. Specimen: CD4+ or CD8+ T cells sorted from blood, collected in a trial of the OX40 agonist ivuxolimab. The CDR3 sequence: CASSQEPRGKTQYF. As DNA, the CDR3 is TGCGCCAGCAGCCAAGAGCCCAGGGGAAAGACCCAGTACTTC.